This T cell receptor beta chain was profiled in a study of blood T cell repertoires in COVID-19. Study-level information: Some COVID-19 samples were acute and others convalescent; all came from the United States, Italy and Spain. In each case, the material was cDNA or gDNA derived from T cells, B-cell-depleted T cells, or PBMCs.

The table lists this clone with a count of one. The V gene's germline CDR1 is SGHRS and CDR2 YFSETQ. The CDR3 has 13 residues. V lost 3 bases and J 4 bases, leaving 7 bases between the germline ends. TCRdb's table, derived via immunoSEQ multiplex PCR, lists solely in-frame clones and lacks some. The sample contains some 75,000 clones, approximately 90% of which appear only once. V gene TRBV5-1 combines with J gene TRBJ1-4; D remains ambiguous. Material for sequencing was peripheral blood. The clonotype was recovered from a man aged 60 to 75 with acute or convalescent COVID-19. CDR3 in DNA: TGCGCCAGCAGCTCGGGGTATAATGAAAAACTGTTTTTT. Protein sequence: CASSSGYNEKLFF.